This TCR beta chain was captured in a study of monozygotic twins with cystic fibrosis. Concerning this clone: Antigen: not known.

Findings and limits, study-wide: Shared CDR3 numbers were not associated with age, concordance or severity.

Here immunoSEQ multiplex PCR was the method, and the copy in TCRdb shows in-frame clones only, minus some. Among about 32,000 clones listed, more than 85% were seen once. The receptor's source is a girl aged 2 to 9 with cystic fibrosis. Sample: blood.

The CDR3 bases are TGTGCCAGCAGTCTGACAGGGGCCTACGAGCAGTACTTC. This encodes CASSLTGAYEQYF. The genes are TRBV27 and TRBJ2-7; the match to TRBD1 covers 8 bases. Looked up from germline, CDR1 is MNHEY and CDR2 is SMNVEV (reference sequence). V was clipped by 5 bases and J by 2 bases; unmatched bases: 2. This CDR3 has 13 amino acids.